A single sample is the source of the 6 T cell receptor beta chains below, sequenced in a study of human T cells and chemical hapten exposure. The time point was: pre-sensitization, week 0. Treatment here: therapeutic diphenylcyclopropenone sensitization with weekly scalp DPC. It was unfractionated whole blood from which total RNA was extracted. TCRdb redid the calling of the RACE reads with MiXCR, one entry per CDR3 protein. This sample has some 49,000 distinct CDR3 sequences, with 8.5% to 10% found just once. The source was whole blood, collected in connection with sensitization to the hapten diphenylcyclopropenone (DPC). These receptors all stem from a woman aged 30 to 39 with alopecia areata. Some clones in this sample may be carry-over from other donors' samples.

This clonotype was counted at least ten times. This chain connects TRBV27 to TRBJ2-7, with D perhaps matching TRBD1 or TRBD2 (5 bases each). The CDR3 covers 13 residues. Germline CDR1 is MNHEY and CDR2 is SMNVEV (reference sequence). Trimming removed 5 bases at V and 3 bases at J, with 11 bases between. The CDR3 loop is CASSPIGGYEQYF. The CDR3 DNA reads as TGTGCCAGCAGTCCCATTGGGGGCTACGAGCAGTACTTC.

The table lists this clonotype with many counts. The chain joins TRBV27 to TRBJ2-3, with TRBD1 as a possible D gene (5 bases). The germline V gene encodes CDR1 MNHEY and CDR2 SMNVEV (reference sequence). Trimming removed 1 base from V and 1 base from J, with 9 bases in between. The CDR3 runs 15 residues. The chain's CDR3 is CASSLFATGTDTQYF. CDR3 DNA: TGTGCCAGCAGTTTATTCGCGACAGGCACAGATACGCAGTATTTT.

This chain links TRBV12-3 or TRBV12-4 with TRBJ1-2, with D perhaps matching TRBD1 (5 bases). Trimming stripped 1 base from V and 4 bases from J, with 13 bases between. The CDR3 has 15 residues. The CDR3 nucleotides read TGTGCCAGCAGTTTAGGGGACGGAGAGTGCTATGGCTACACCTTC. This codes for CASSLGDGECYGYTF.

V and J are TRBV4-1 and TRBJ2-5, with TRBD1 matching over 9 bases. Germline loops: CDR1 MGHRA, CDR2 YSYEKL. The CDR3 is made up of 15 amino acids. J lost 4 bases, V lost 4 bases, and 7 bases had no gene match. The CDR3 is CASSPGQGTRETQYF. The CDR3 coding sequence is TGCGCCAGCAGCCCCGGACAGGGGACACGAGAGACCCAGTACTTC.

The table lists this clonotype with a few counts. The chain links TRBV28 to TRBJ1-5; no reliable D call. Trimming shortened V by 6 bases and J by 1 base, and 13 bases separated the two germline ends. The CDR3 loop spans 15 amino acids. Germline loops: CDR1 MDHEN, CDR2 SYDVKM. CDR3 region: CASSPTFGSNQPQHF. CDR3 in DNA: TGTGCCAGCAGCCCTACATTTGGGAGCAATCAGCCCCAGCATTTT.

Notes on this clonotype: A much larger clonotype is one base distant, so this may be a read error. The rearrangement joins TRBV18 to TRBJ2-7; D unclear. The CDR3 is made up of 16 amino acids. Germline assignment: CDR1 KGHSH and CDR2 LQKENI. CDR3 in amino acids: CASSPVPGLSSDEQYF. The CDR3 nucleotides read TGTGCCAGCTCACCAGTACCGGGCTTAAGCTCCGACGAGCAGTACTTC.